Each of the 10 T cell receptor beta chains below was sequenced from the same sample in a study of siplizumab effects on memory and regulatory T cells. Sequencing used immunoSEQ multiplex PCR; TCRdb keeps in-frame clones, though not all of them. The data show around 86,000 clones, approximately 95% seen once. The source material was non-Treg CD4+ T cells sorted from blood. The receptors were sampled from a human donor in good health.

This chain joins TRBV30 and TRBJ1-3; TRBD1 might be the D (5 bases). Trimming removed 0 bases from V and 3 bases from J, with 9 bases in between. Germline V gene sequence: CDR1 GTSNPN, CDR2 SVGIG (reference sequence). This CDR3 region has 14 residues. The CDR3 region is CAWSVRGNGNTIYF. The CDR3 DNA sequence: TGTGCCTGGAGTGTCCGGGGGAATGGAAACACCATATATTTT. The whole variable domain, remainder taken from reference TRBV30 and TRBJ1-3, is SQTIHQWPATLVQPVGSPLSLECTVEGTSNPNLYWYRQAAGRGLQLLFYSVGIGQISSEVPQNLSASRPQDRQFILSSKKLLLSDSGFYLCAWSVRGNGNTIYFGEGSWLTVV.

The chain has TRBV5-6 and TRBJ2-6, with 7 bases identical to TRBD1. The CDR3 runs to 14 residues. Germline CDR1 is SGHDT and CDR2 is YYEEEE. J was trimmed by 7 bases and V by 0 bases; bases with no gene match: 1. The chain's CDR3 is CASSLGDSANVLTF. The CDR3 DNA reads TGTGCCAGCAGCTTGGGGGACAGTGCCAACGTCCTGACTTTC.

The chain's CDR3 is CASSAHPNSYNEQFF. As DNA, the CDR3 is TGTGCCAGCAGCGCTCACCCGAACTCCTACAATGAGCAGTTCTTC. The chain links TRBV9 to TRBJ2-1; D gene unclear. Germline lookup yields CDR1 SGDLS and CDR2 YYNGEE. This CDR3 has 15 amino acids. Trimming took off 3 bases at V and 0 bases at J, with 10 bases between the two ends.

The rearrangement joins TRBV19 to TRBJ2-1; the match to TRBD2 covers 10 bases. The junction had 9 bases not matched to a gene; V was cut back by 7 bases and J by 3 bases. The CDR3 consists of 16 residues. Germline values: CDR1 LNHDA, CDR2 SQIVND (reference sequence). CDR3 in DNA: TGTGCCAGTACTAGCGGGAGTAGAAAGGGCTACAATGAGCAGTTCTTC. Protein product: CASTSGSRKGYNEQFF.

The V call is TRBV7-3, the J call TRBJ1-1; the D is unclear. Germline lookup yields CDR1 SGHTA and CDR2 FQGTGA. V was shortened by 5 bases and J by 1 base, with 8 bases between the two germline ends. This CDR3 has 13 amino acids. CDR3 nucleotides: TGTGCCAGCAGCGCCCAGCGGAACACTGAAGCTTTCTTT. It translates to CASSAQRNTEAFF. Using reference TRBV7-3 and TRBJ1-1 for the parts outside the CDR3, the full variable domain is GAGVSQTPSNKVTEKGKYVELRCDPISGHTALYWYRQSLGQGPEFLIYFQGTGAADDSGLPNDRFFAVRPEGSVSTLKIQRTERGDSAVYLCASSAQRNTEAFFGQGTRLTVV.

This rearrangement joins TRBV7-9 to TRBJ2-3, with 8 bases matching TRBD2. CDR3 length: 16 residues. Losses at the gene ends were 3 bases for V and 2 bases for J; bases not matched to a gene: 7. Germline assignment: CDR1 SEHNR and CDR2 FQNEAQ (reference sequence). The CDR3 here is CASSFSAGAFTDTQYF. The CDR3 DNA reads TGTGCCAGCAGCTTCTCAGCGGGGGCATTCACAGATACGCAGTATTTT.

The chain has TRBV19 and TRBJ1-1; D possibly corresponds to TRBD1 (5 bases). The CDR3 contains 14 residues. V was clipped by 3 bases and J by 6 bases, with 14 bases between them. In germline, CDR1 is LNHDA, CDR2 SQIVND (reference sequence). CDR3 loop: CASSIRGGRAEAFF. The CDR3 nucleotides are TGTGCCAGTAGTATTCGAGGTGGCAGGGCTGAAGCTTTCTTT.

The V gene is TRBV7-3, the J gene TRBJ2-1, with 11 bases that match TRBD2. CDR1 and CDR2 (germline): SGHTA, FQGTGA. Trimming at V came to 6 bases and at J to 3 bases, leaving 10 bases not matched to a gene. The CDR3 is 17 amino acids. CDR3 protein: CASRPTPTSGNYNEQFF. The DNA for the CDR3 is TGTGCCAGCAGACCGACTCCGACTAGCGGGAACTACAATGAGCAGTTCTTC.

This chain connects TRBV5-8 to TRBJ1-1; D unresolved. The CDR3 is 11 amino acids. The ends were cut back, 4 bases at V and 10 bases at J, with 11 bases in the middle. The V gene's germline CDR1 is SGHTS and CDR2 YDEGEE. In nucleotides, the CDR3 is TGTGCCAGCAGCCCCCGTGTGGTAGCTTTCTTT. Residues: CASSPRVVAFF.

The chain couples TRBV7-8 to TRBJ1-1, with TRBD1 matching 8 bases. The germline CDR1 and CDR2 sequences are SGHVS and FQNEAQ. This CDR3 comprises 14 residues. The ends lost 5 bases at V and 6 bases at J; junction bases unmatched: 8. This CDR3 is CASSLLDRAAEAFF. The CDR3 nucleotides read TGTGCCAGCAGCCTACTGGACAGGGCCGCTGAAGCTTTCTTT.